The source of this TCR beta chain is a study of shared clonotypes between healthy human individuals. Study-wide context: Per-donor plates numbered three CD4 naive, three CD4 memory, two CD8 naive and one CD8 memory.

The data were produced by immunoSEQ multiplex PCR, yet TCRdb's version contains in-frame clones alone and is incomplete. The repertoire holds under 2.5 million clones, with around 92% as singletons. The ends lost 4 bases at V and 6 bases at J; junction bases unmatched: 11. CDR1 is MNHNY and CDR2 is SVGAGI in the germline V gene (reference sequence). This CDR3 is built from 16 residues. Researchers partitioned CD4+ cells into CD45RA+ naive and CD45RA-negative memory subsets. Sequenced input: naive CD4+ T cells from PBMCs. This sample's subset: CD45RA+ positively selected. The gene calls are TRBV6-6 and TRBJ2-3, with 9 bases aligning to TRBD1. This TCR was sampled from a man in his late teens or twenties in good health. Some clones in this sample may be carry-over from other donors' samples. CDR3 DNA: TGTGCCAGCAGTTTCCCCGGGACAGGGAGTGTGGATACGCAGTATTTT. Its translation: CASSFPGTGSVDTQYF.